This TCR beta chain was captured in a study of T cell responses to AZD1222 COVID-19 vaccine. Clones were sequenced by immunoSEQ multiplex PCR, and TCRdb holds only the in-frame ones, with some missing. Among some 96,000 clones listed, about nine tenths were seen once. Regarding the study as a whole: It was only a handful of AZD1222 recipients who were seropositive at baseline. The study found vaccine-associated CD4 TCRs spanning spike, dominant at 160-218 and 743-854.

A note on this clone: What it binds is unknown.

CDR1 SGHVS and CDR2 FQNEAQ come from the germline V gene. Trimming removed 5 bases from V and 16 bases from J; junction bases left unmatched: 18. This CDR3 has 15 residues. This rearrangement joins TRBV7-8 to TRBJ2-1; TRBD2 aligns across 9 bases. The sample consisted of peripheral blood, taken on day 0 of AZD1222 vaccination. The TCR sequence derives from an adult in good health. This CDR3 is CASSNHPEVAGEVFF. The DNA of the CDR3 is TGTGCCAGCAGCAATCACCCTGAGGTAGCGGGAGAGGTATTCTTC.